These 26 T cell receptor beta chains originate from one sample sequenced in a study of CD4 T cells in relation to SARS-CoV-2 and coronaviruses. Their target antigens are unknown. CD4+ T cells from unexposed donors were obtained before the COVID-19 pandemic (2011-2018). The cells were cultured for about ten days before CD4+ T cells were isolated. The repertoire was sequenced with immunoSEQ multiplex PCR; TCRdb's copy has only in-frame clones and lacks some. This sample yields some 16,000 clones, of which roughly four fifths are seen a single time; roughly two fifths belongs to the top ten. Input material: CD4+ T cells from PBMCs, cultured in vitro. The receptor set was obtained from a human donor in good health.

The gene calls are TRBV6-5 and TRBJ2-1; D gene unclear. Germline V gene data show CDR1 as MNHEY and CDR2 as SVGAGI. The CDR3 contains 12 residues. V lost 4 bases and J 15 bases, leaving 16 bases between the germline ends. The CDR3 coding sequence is TGTGCCAGCAGTTTGGGCCGAAGGGTATTGTTCTTC. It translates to CASSLGRRVLFF.

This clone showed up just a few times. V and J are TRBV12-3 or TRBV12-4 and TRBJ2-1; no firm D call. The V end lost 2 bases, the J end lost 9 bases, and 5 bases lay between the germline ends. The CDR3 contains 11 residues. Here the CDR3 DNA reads TGTGCCAGCAGTTTATCGGGTGAGCAGTTCTTC. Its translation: CASSLSGEQFF.

In DNA, the CDR3 is TGTGCCAGCAGTGGCCCTTATGAGCAGTTCTTC. Residues: CASSGPYEQFF. The gene calls are TRBV12-3 or TRBV12-4 and TRBJ2-1; no clear D. This CDR3 has 11 residues. Trimming stripped 5 bases from V and 8 bases from J, with 7 bases between.

Here the CDR3 reads CATFTTSASGIEEETQYF. The CDR3 DNA reads TGTGCCACATTTACGACGTCTGCTAGCGGGATAGAGGAGGAGACCCAGTACTTC. The chain joins TRBV24-1 to TRBJ2-5; 9 bases fit TRBD2. Germline values: CDR1 KGHDR, CDR2 SFDVKD. The CDR3 length is 18 residues. With V trimmed by 10 bases and J by 5 bases, 22 bases remained unmatched.

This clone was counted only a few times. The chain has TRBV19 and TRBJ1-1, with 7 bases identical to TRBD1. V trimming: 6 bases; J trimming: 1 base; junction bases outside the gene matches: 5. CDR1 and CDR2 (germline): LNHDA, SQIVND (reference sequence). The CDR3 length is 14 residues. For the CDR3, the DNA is TGTGCCAGTAGAGGCTACAGGGGGAACACTGAAGCTTTCTTT. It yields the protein CASRGYRGNTEAFF.

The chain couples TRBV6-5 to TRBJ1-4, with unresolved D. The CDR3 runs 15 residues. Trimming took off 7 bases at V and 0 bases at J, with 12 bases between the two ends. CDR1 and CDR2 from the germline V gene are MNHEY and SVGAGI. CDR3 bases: TGTGCCAGCACGGCGTCAACAACAACTAATGAAAAACTGTTTTTT. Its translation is CASTASTTTNEKLFF.

The CDR3 coding sequence is TGTGCCAGTAGTCCTGGCGGTGCTGGGGCCAACGTCCTGACTTTC. Translation gives CASSPGGAGANVLTF. The rearrangement joins TRBV19 to TRBJ2-6; D not certain. The CDR3 totals 15 residues. CDR1 and CDR2 from the germline V gene are LNHDA and SQIVND (reference sequence). The V end lost 5 bases, the J end lost 2 bases, and 10 bases lay between the germline ends.

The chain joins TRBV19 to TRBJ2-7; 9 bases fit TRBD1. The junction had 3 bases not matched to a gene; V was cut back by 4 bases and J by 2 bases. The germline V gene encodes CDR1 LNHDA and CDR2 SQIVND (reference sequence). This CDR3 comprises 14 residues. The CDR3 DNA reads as TGTGCCAGTAGTACACAGGGGGCGACCTACGAGCAGTACTTC. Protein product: CASSTQGATYEQYF. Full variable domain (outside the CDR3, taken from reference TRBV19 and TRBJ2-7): DGGITQSPKYLFRKEGQNVTLSCEQNLNHDAMYWYRQDPGQGLRLIYYSQIVNDFQKGDIAEGYSVSREKKESFPLTVTSAQKNPTAFYLCASSTQGATYEQYFGPGTRLTVT.

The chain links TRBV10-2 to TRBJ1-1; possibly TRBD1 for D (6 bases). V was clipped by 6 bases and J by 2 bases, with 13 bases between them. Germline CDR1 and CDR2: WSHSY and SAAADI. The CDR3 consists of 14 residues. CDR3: CASRITGLNTEAFF. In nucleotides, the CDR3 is TGCGCCAGCAGGATAACAGGGCTTAACACTGAAGCTTTCTTT.

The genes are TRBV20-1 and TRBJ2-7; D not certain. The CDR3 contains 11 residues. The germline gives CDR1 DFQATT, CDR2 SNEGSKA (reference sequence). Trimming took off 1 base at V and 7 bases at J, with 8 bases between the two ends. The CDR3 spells CSARVEREQYF. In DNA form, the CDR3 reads TGCAGTGCTAGAGTAGAGAGGGAGCAGTACTTC.

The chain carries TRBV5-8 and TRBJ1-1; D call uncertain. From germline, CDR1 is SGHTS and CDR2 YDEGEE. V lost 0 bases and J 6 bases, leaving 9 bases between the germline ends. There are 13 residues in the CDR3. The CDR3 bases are TGTGCCAGCAGCTTGGCCTTTTCTCCTGAAGCTTTCTTT. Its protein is CASSLAFSPEAFF.

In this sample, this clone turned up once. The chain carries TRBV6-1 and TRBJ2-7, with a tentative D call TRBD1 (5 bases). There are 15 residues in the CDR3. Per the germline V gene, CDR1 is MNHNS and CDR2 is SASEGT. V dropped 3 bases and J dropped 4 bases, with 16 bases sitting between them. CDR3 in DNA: TGTGCCAGCAGTGACCGTTCACGGACACGATACGAGCAGTACTTC. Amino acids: CASSDRSRTRYEQYF.

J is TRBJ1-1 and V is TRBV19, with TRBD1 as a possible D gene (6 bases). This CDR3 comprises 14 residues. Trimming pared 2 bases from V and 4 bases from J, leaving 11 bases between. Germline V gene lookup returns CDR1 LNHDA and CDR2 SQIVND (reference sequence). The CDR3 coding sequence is TGTGCCAGTAGTATAAGGGGGTGGGGCACTGAAGCTTTCTTT. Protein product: CASSIRGWGTEAFF. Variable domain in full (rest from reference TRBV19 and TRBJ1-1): DGGITQSPKYLFRKEGQNVTLSCEQNLNHDAMYWYRQDPGQGLRLIYYSQIVNDFQKGDIAEGYSVSREKKESFPLTVTSAQKNPTAFYLCASSIRGWGTEAFFGQGTRLTVV.

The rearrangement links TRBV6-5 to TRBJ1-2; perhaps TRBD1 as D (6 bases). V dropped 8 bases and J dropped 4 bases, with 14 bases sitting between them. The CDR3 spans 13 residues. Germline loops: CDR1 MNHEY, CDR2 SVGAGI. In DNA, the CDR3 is TGTGCCAGCGTTCCTCCAGGGGTCTATGGCTACACCTTC. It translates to CASVPPGVYGYTF.

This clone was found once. The CDR3 reads CASSLGPLGLADEQYF. Written as DNA, the CDR3 is TGTGCCAGCAGCTTGGGTCCGCTGGGACTAGCGGACGAGCAGTACTTC. This chain connects TRBV5-8 to TRBJ2-7; 11 bases line up with TRBD2. The trim removed 0 bases at V and 5 bases at J, leaving 7 bases unmatched. Germline values: CDR1 SGHTS, CDR2 YDEGEE. The CDR3 length is 16 residues. The full variable domain, with the rest looked up from reference TRBV5-8 and TRBJ2-7, is EAGVTQSPTHLIKTRGQQATLRCSPISGHTSVYWYQQALGLGLQFLLWYDEGEERNRGNFPPRFSGRQFPNYSSELNVNALELEDSALYLCASSLGPLGLADEQYFGPGTRLTVT.

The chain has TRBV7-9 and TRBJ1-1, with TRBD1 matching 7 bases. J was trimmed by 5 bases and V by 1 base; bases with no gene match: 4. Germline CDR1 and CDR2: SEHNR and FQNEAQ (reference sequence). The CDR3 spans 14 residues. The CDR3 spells CASSLDRGWTEAFF. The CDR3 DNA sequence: TGTGCCAGCAGCTTAGACAGGGGTTGGACTGAAGCTTTCTTT. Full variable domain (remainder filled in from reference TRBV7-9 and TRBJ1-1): DTGVSQNPRHKITKRGQNVTFRCDPISEHNRLYWYRQTLGQGPEFLTYFQNEAQLEKSRLLSDRFSAERPKGSFSTLEIQRTEQGDSAMYLCASSLDRGWTEAFFGQGTRLTVV.

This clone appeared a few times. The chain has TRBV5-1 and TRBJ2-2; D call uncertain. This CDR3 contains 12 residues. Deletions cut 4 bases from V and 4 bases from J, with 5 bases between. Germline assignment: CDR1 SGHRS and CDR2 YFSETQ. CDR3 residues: CASSLLTGELFF. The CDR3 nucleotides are TGCGCCAGCAGCCTCCTCACCGGGGAGCTGTTTTTT.

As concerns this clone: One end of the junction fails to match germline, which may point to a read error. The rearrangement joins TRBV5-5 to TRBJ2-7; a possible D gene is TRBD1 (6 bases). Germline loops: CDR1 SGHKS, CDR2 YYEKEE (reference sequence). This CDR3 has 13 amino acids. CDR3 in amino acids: CASSLQGAWTGIF. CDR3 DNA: TGTGCCAGCAGCTTACAGGGAGCGTGGACTGGGATCTTC.

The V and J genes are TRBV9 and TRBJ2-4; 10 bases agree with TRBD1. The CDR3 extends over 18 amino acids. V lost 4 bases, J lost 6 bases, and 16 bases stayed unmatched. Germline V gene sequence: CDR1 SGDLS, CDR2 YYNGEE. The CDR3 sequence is CASSTTGGALGGTNIQYF. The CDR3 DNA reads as TGTGCCAGCAGCACGACAGGGGGCGCGTTGGGGGGAACAAACATTCAGTACTTC. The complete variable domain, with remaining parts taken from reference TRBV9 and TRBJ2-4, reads DSGVTQTPKHLITATGQRVTLRCSPRSGDLSVYWYQQSLDQGLQFLIQYYNGEERAKGNILERFSAQQFPDLHSELNLSSLELGDSALYFCASSTTGGALGGTNIQYFGAGTRLSVL.

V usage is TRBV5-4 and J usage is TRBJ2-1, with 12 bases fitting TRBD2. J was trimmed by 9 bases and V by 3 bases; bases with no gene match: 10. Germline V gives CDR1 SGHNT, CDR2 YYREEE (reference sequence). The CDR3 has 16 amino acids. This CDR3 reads CASSSRLAGVMGEQFF. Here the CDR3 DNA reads TGTGCCAGCAGCTCACGACTAGCGGGAGTGATGGGTGAGCAGTTCTTC.

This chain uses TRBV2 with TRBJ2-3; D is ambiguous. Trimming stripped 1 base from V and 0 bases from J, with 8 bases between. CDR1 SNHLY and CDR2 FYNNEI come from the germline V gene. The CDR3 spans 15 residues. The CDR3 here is CASSEGFPSTDTQYF. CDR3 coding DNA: TGTGCCAGCAGTGAAGGGTTCCCTAGCACAGATACGCAGTATTTT.

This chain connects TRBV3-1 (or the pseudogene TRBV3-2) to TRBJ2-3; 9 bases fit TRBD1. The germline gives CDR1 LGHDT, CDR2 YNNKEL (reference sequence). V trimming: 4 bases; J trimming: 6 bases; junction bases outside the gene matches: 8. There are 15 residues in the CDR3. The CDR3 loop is CASSLPGQGQDTQYF. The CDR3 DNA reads TGTGCCAGCAGCCTCCCGGGACAGGGTCAGGATACGCAGTATTTT.

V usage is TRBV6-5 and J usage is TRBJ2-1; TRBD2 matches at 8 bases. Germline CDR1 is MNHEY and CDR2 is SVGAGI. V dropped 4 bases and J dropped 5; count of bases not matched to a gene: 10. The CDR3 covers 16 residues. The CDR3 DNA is TGTGCCAGCAGTTCCACCCCCGGACTAGCAAACAATGAGCAGTTCTTC. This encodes CASSSTPGLANNEQFF.

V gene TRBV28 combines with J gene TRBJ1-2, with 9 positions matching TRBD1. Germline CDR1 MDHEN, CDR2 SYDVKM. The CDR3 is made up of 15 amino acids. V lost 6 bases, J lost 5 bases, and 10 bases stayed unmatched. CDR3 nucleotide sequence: TGTGCCAGCAGATCCGGACAGGGGAAACTATATGGCTACACCTTC. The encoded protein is CASRSGQGKLYGYTF.

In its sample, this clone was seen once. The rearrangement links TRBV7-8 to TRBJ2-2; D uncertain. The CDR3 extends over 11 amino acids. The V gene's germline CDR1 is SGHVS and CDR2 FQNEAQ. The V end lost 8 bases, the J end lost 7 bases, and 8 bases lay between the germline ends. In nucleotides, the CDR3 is TGTGCCAGCGGTCCCTACGGGGAGCTGTTTTTT. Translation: CASGPYGELFF.

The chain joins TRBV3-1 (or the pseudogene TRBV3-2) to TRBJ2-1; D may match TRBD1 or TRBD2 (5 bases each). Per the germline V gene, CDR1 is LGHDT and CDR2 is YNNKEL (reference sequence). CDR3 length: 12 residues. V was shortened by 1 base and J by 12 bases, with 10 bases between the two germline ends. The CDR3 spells CASSQGGSSQFF. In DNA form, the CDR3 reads TGTGCCAGCAGCCAAGGGGGGAGCTCGCAGTTCTTC.